This TCR beta chain comes out of a study of T cell repertoires in cytomegalovirus infection. The wider study: CMV infection and matching HLA type were both indicated by public TCR beta signatures. Findings of the study overall: Summed frequency of shared TCR beta families picked out CMV carriers who also had the relevant HLA. There were HLA-C-restricted CMV-specific TCR beta clonotypes dominating the ex vivo response.

In the case of this clonotype: Its antigen remains unknown.

TCRdb ran MiXCR on the reads and lists one entry per CDR3 protein. This sample carries around 490,000 distinct CDR3 sequences, around 27% of them seen once, and the ten largest clones take about 13%. Germline V gives CDR1 LGHNA, CDR2 YSLEER. Trimming took 0 bases from V and 7 from J, leaving 13 bases between them. This CDR3 contains 15 residues. Sequencing used PBMCs. The receptor was isolated from a human donor in good health (CMV status not recorded). Some clones in this sample may be carry-over from other donors' samples. The chain has TRBV4-3 and TRBJ2-1; possible D gene TRBD2, 6 bases. For the CDR3, the DNA is TGCGCCAGCAGCCAAGAGTCGGGAGTAGGTAATGAGCAGTTCTTC. It is translated as CASSQESGVGNEQFF.